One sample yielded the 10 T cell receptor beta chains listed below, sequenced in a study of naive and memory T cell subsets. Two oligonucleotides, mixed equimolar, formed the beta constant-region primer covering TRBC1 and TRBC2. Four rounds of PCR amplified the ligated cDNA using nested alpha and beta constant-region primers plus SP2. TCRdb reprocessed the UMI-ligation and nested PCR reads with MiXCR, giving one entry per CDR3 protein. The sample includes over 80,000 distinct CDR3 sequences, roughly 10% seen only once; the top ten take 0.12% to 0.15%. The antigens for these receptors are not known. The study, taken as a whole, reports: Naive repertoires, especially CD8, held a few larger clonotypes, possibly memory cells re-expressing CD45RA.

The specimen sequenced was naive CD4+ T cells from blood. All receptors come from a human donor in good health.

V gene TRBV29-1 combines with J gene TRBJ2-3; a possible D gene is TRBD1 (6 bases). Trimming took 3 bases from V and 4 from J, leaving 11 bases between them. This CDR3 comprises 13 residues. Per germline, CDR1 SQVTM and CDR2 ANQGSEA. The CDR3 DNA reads TGCAGCGTTGAGAGGGGGATTTCAGATACGCAGTATTTT. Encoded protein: CSVERGISDTQYF.

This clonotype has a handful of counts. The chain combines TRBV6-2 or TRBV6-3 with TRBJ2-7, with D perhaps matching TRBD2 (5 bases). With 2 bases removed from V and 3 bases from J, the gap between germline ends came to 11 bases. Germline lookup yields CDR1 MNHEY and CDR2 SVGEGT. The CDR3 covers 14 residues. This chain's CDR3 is CASSYGLAGYEQYF. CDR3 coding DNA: TGTGCCAGCAGTTACGGCCTAGCCGGCTACGAGCAGTACTTC.

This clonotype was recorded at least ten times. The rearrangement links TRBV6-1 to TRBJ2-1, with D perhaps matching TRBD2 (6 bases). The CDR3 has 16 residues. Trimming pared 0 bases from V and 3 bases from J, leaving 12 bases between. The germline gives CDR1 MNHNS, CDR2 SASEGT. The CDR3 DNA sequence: TGTGCCAGCAGTGAAGCACCGGGAGAAAGCTACAATGAGCAGTTCTTC. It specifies CASSEAPGESYNEQFF.

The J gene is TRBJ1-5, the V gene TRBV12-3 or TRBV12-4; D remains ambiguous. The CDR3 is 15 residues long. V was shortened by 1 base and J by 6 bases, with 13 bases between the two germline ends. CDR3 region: CASSLGQIRGQPQHF. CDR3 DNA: TGTGCCAGCAGTTTAGGTCAGATAAGAGGTCAGCCCCAGCATTTT.

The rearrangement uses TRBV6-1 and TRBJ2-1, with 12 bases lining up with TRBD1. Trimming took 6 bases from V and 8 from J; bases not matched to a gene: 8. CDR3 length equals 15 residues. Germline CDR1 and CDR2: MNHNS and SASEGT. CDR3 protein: CASRWPGQGADEQFF. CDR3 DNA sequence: TGTGCCAGCAGATGGCCGGGACAGGGGGCCGATGAGCAGTTCTTC.

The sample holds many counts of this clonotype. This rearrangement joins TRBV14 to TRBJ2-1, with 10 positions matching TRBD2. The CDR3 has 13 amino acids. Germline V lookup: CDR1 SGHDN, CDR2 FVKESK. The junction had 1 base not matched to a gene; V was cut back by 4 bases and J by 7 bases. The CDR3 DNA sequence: TGTGCCAGCAGCCCACTAGCGGGAAATGAGCAGTTCTTC. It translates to CASSPLAGNEQFF.

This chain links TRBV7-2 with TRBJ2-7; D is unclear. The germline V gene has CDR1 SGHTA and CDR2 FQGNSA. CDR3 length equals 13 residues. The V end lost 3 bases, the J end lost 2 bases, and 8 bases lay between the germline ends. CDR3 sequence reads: CASSFGRTYEQYF. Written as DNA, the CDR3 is TGTGCCAGCAGCTTCGGCCGGACCTACGAGCAGTACTTC. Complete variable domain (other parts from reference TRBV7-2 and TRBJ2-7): GAGVSQSPSNKVTEKGKDVELRCDPISGHTALYWYRQSLGQGLEFLIYFQGNSAPDKSGLPSDRFSAERTGGSVSTLTIQRTQQEDSAVYLCASSFGRTYEQYFGPGTRLTVT.

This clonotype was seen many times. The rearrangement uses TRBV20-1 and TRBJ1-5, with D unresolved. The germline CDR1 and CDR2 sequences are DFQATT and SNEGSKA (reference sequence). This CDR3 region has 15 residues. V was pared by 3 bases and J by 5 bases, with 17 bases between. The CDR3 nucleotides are TGCAGTGCTAGTAGCGGACCGAGCGGAGATCAGCCCCAGCATTTT. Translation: CSASSGPSGDQPQHF.

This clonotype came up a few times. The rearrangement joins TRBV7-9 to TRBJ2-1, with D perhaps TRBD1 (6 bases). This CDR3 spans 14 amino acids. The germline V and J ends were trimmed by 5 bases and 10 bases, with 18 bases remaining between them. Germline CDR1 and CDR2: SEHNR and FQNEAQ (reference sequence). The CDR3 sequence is CASSPQDSLREQFF. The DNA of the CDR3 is TGTGCCAGCAGCCCGCAGGACAGCCTTCGAGAGCAGTTCTTC.

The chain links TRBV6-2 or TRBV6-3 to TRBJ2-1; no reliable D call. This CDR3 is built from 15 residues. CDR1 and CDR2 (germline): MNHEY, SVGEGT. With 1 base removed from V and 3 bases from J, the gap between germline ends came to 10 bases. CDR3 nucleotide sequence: TGTGCCAGCAGTTACTTTGCAGGAGACTACAATGAGCAGTTCTTC. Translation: CASSYFAGDYNEQFF.